The 9 T cell receptor beta chains given below trace back to one sample, sequenced in a study of Graves' ophthalmopathy and Graves' hyperthyroidism. Amplification of the TCR beta CDR3 regions used RNA transcripts (as template). HTBI primers were used in a first-round RT-PCR, which preceded a second-round multiplex PCR. Each CDR3 protein gets one entry after TCRdb re-called the multiplex PCR reads with MiXCR. The data hold roughly 160,000 distinct CDR3 sequences, with less than 45% observed a single time. Sequenced material: peripheral blood. The origin of the receptors is a woman in her forties with Graves' ophthalmopathy.

In this sample, this clonotype turned up many times. The V gene is TRBV27, the J gene TRBJ1-3; unclear D gene. Trimming removed 1 base at V and 0 bases at J, with 7 bases between. Germline CDR1 is MNHEY and CDR2 is SMNVEV (reference sequence). The CDR3 loop spans 15 amino acids. The CDR3 coding sequence is TGTGCCAGCAGTTTATATCGGACCTCTGGAAACACCATATATTTT. Amino acids: CASSLYRTSGNTIYF.

This clonotype was observed at least ten times. The chain links TRBV18 to TRBJ2-2; possible D gene TRBD2, 6 bases. The CDR3 is 16 amino acids. The V gene's germline CDR1 is KGHSH and CDR2 LQKENI. With 3 bases removed from V and 1 base from J, the gap between germline ends came to 12 bases. Here the CDR3 DNA reads TGTGCCAGCTCACCGACCGGGACTGAGAACACCGGGGAGCTGTTTTTT. Protein sequence: CASSPTGTENTGELFF.

Ten or more counts support this clonotype. V is TRBV30 and J is TRBJ2-5, with TRBD1 matching 9 bases. The ends lost 4 bases at V and 5 bases at J; junction bases unmatched: 11. The CDR3 is 15 amino acids. Germline assignment: CDR1 GTSNPN and CDR2 SVGIG (reference sequence). The CDR3 bases are TGTGCCTGGAATCCCCCGGGGACAGGGATGGAGACCCAGTACTTC. Protein: CAWNPPGTGMETQYF.

This clonotype was seen many times. The rearrangement links TRBV2 to TRBJ2-5; TRBD2 matches at 8 bases. The CDR3 is made up of 15 amino acids. V gave up 4 bases and J gave up 1 base; unmatched junction bases: 5. Germline lookup yields CDR1 SNHLY and CDR2 FYNNEI. CDR3 region: CASSVSGAIQETQYF. CDR3 in DNA: TGTGCCAGCAGTGTTAGCGGGGCGATCCAAGAGACCCAGTACTTC.

The sample holds many counts of this clonotype. This chain connects TRBV27 to TRBJ2-7; D is perhaps TRBD1 (6 bases). The CDR3 spans 12 residues. V dropped 5 bases and J dropped 6 bases, with 11 bases sitting between them. Per the germline V gene, CDR1 is MNHEY and CDR2 is SMNVEV (reference sequence). The CDR3 nucleotides are TGTGCCAGCAGTCCCACAGGGTTCGAGCAGTACTTC. Encoded protein: CASSPTGFEQYF.

This clonotype was recorded many times. CDR3 nucleotides: TGTGCCAGCAGTTGGCTTAAGACAGGGTCGGGTGAAGCTTTCTTT. It specifies CASSWLKTGSGEAFF. This chain links TRBV12-3 or TRBV12-4 with TRBJ1-1; the match to TRBD1 covers 7 bases. The CDR3 runs to 15 residues. V trimming: 4 bases; J trimming: 7 bases; junction bases outside the gene matches: 12.

This rearrangement joins TRBV2 to TRBJ2-5; perhaps TRBD2 as D (5 bases). Germline assignment: CDR1 SNHLY and CDR2 FYNNEI. The CDR3 length is 14 residues. Trimming left V 7 bases short and J 0 bases short, with 12 bases between. CDR3 protein: CASNKLGHQETQYF. In DNA, the CDR3 is TGTGCCAGCAACAAACTAGGGCACCAAGAGACCCAGTACTTC.

This clonotype was counted ten times or more. Written as DNA, the CDR3 is TGTGCCAGCAGCCAGGGTTTGAATCAGCCCCAGCATTTT. This sequence encodes CASSQGLNQPQHF. V is TRBV12-3 or TRBV12-4 and J is TRBJ1-5, with D perhaps matching TRBD1 (5 bases). CDR3 size: 13 residues. V was clipped by 6 bases and J by 4 bases, with 10 bases between them.

At least ten counts were recorded for this clonotype. This chain links TRBV24-1 with TRBJ2-2, with 8 bases matching TRBD1. In germline, CDR1 is KGHDR, CDR2 SFDVKD. The CDR3 length is 16 residues. The J segment lost 7 bases and the V segment lost 3 bases, leaving 9 bases of the junction unmatched. The CDR3 protein is CATSDPGTGDFGELFF. CDR3 DNA: TGTGCCACCAGTGATCCCGGGACAGGCGATTTCGGGGAGCTGTTTTTT.